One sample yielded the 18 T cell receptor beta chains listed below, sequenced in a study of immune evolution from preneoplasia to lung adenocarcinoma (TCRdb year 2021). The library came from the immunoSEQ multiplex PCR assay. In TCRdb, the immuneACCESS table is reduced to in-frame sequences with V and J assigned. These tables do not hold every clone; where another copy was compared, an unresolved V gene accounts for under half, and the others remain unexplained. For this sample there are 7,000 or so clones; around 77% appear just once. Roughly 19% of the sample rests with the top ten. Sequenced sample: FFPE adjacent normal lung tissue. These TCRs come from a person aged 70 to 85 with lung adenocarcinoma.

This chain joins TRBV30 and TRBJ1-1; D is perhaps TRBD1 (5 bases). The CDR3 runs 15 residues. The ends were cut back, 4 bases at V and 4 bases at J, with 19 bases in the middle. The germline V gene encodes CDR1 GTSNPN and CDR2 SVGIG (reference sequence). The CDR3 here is CAWMTPDTPFTEAFF. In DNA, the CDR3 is TGTGCCTGGATGACGCCGGACACCCCGTTCACTGAAGCTTTCTTT.

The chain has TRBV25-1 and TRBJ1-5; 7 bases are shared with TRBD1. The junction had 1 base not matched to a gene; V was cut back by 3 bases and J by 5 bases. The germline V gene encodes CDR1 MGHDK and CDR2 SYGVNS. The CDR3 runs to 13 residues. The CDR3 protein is CASSDRGYQPQHF. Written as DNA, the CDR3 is TGTGCCAGCAGTGACAGGGGGTATCAGCCCCAGCATTTT.

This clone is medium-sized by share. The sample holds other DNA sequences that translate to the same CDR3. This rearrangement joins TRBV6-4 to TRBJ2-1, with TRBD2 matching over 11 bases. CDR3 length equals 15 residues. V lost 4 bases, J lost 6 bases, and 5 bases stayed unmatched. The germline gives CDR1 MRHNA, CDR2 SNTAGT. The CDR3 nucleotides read TGTGCCAGCAGTGCCGATAGCGGGGGGGGCAATGAGCAGTTCTTC. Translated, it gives CASSADSGGGNEQFF.

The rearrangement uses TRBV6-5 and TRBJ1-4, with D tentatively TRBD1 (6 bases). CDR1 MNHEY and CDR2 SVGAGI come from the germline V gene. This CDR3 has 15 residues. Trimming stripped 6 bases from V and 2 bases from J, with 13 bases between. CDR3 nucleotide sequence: TGTGCCAGCAGGCCCCGTGGGGGCACTAATGAAAAACTGTTTTTT. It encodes CASRPRGGTNEKLFF.

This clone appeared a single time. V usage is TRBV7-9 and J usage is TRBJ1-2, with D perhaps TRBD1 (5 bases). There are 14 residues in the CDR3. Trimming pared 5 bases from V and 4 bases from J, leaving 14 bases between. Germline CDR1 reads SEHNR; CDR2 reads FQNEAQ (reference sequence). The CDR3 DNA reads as TGTGCCAGCAGCCCGCGGGACGGATCCTATGGCTACACCTTC. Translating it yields CASSPRDGSYGYTF.

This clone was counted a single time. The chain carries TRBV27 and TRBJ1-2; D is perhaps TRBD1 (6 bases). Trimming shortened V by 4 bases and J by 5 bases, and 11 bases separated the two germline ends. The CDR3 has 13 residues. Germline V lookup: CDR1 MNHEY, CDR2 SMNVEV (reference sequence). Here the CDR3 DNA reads TGTGCCAGCAGTTGGGGGGCAGGGTATGGCTACACCTTC. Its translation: CASSWGAGYGYTF.

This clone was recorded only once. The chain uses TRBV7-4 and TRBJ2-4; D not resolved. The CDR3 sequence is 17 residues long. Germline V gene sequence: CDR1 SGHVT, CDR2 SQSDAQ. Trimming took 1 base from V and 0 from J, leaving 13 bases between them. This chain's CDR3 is CASSLVSGRRAKNIQYF. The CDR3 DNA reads TGTGCCAGCAGCTTAGTGTCGGGTCGCCGAGCCAAAAACATTCAGTACTTC. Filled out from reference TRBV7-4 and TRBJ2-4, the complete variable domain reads GAGVSQSPRYKVAKRGRDVALRCDSISGHVTLYWYRQTLGQGSEVLTYSQSDAQRDKSGRPSGRFSAERPERSVSTLKIQRTEQGDSAVYLCASSLVSGRRAKNIQYFGAGTRLSVL.

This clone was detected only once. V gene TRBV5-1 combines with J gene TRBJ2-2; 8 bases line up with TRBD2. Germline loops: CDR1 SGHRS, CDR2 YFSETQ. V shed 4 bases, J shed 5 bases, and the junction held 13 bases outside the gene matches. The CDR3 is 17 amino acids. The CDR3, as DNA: TGCGCCAGCAGCCTCACCCCCATGCGGGGGGATACCGGGGAGCTGTTTTTT. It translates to CASSLTPMRGDTGELFF. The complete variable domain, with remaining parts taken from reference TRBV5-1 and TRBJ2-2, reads KAGVTQTPRYLIKTRGQQVTLSCSPISGHRSVSWYQQTPGQGLQFLFEYFSETQRNKGNFPGRFSGRQFSNSRSEMNVSTLELGDSALYLCASSLTPMRGDTGELFFGEGSRLTVL.

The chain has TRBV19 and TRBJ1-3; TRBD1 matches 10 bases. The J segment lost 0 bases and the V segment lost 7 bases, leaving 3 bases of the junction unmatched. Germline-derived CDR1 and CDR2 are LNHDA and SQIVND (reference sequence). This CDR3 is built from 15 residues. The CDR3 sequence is CASTRTGGSGNTIYF. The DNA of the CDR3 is TGTGCCAGTACCAGGACAGGGGGCTCTGGAAACACCATATATTTT. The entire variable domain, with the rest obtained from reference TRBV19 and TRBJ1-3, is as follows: DGGITQSPKYLFRKEGQNVTLSCEQNLNHDAMYWYRQDPGQGLRLIYYSQIVNDFQKGDIAEGYSVSREKKESFPLTVTSAQKNPTAFYLCASTRTGGSGNTIYFGEGSWLTVV.

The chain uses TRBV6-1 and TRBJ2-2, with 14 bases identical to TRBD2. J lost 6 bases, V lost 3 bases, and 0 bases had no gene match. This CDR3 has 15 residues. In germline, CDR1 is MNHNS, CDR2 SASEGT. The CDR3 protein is CASSETSGGAGELFF. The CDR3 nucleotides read TGTGCCAGCAGTGAGACTAGCGGGGGGGCCGGGGAGCTGTTTTTT.

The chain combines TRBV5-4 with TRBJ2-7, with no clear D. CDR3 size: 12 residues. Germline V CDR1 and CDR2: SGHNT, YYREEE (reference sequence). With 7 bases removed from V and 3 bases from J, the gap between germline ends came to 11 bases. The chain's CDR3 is CASYDGNYEQYF. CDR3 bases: TGTGCCAGCTACGACGGAAACTACGAGCAGTACTTC.

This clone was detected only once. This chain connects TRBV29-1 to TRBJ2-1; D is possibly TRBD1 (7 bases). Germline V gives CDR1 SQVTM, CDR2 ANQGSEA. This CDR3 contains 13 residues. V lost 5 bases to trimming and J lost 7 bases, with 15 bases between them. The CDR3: CSVRGQGGNEQFF. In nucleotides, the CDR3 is TGCAGCGTTCGAGGTCAGGGGGGAAATGAGCAGTTCTTC.

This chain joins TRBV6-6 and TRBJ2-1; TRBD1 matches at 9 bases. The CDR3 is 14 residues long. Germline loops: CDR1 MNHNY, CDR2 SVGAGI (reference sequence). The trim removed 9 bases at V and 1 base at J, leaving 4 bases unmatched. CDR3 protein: CASATGGSYNEQFF. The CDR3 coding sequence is TGTGCCAGTGCGACAGGGGGTTCCTACAATGAGCAGTTCTTC.

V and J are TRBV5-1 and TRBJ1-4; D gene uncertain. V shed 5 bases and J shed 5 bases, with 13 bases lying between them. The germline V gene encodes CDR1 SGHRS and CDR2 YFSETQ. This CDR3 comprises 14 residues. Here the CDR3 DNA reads TGCGCCAGCAGGAGGAGCGGAGGGAATGAAAAACTGTTTTTT. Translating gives CASRRSGGNEKLFF.

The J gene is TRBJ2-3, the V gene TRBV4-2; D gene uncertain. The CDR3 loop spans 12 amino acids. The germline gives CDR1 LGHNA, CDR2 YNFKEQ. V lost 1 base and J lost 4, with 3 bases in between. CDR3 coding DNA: TGTGCCAGCAGCCAAGGGGCAGATACGCAGTATTTT. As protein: CASSQGADTQYF.

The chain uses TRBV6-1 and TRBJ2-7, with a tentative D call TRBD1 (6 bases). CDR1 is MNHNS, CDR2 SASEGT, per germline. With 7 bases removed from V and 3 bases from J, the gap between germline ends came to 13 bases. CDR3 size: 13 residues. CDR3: CASKSTGLYEQYF. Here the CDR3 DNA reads TGTGCCAGCAAGTCGACAGGCCTCTACGAGCAGTACTTC.

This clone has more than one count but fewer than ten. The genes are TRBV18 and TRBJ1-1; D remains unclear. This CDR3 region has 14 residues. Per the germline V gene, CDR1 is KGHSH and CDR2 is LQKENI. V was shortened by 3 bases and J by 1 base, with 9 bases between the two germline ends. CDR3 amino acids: CASSPQAANTEAFF. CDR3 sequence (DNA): TGTGCCAGCTCACCCCAGGCAGCGAACACTGAAGCTTTCTTT.

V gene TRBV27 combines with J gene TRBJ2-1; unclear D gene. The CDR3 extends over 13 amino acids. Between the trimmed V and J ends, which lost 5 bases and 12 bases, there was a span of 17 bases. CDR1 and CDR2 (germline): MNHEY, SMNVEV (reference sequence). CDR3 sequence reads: CASSLLGPAGQFF. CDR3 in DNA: TGTGCCAGCAGTCTGCTGGGCCCCGCAGGGCAGTTCTTC.